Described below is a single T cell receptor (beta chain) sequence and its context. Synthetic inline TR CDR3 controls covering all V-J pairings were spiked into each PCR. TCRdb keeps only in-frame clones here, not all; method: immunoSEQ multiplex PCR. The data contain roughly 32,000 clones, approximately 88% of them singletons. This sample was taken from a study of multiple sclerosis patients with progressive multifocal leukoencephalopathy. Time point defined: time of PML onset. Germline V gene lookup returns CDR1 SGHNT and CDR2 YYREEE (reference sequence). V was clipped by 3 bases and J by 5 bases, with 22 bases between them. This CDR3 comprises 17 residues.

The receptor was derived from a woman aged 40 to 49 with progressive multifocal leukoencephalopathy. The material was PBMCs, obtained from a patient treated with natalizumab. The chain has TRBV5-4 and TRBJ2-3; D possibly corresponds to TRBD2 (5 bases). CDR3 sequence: CASSSQSFRSGEDTQYF. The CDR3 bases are TGTGCCAGCAGCTCCCAATCATTTCGCAGCGGAGAAGATACGCAGTATTTT.